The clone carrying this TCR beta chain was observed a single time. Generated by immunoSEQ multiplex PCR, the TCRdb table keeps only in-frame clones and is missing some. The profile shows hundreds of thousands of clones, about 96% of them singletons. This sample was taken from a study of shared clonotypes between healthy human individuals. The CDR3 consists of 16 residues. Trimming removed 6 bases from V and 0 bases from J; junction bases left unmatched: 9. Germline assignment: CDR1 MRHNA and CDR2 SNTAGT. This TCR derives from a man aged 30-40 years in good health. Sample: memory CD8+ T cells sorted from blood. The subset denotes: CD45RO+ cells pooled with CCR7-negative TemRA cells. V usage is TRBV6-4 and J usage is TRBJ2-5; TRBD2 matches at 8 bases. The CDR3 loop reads CASSGPLAVYQETQYF. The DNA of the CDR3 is TGTGCCAGCAGCGGCCCACTAGCGGTGTACCAAGAGACCCAGTACTTC.